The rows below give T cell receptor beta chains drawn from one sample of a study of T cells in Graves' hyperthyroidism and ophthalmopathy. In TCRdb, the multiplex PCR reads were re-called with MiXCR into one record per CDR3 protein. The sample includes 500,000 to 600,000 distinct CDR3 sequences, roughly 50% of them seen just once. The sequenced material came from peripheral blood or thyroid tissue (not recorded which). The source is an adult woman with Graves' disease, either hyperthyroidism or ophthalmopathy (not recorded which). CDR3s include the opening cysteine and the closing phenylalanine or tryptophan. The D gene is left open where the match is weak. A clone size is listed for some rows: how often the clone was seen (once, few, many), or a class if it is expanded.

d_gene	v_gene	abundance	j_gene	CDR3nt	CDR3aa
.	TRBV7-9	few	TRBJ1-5	TGTGCCAGCAGCCACAGCGCGGGGGGTAGCAATCAGCCCCAGCATTTT	CASSHSAGGSNQPQHF
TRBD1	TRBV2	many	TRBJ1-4	TGTGCCAGCCGACAGGGAGTGGAAAAACTGTTTTTT	CASRQGVEKLFF
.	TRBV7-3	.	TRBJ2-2	TGTGCCAGCAGCCCCTCCGGGCCGAACACCGGGGAGCTGTTTTTT	CASSPSGPNTGELFF
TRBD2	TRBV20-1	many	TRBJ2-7	TGCAGTGCTTCTCAATCTAGCGGGGGACCCTACGAGCAGTACTTC	CSASQSSGGPYEQYF
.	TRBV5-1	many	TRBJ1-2	TGCGCCAGCAGCTCGGGCGGCAGGGCGACAGACTATGGCTACACCTTC	CASSSGGRATDYGYTF
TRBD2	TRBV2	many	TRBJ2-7	TGTGCCAGCAGCTACACTAGCGGGCGTTTATACGAGCAGTACTTC	CASSYTSGRLYEQYF
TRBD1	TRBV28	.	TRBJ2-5	TGTGCCAGCAGTTTACCCCCGGGACAGGGGGAGACCCAGTACTTC	CASSLPPGQGETQYF
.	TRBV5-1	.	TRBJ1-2	TGTGCCAGCAGCTTAGCGGGGGCGAGGGGCTACACCTTC	CASSLAGARGYTF
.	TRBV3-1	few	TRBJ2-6	TGTGCCAGCAGCCAAGTCCCCGGAGGGGGGGGATCTGGGGCCAACGTCCTGACTTTC	CASSQVPGGGGSGANVLTF
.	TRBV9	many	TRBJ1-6	TGTGCCAGCAGCCCACGAGGGGGAACCTATAATTCACCCCTCCACTTT	CASSPRGGTYNSPLHF
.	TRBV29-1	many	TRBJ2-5	TGCAGCGTTGTGCCAGACCAAGAGACCCAGTACTTC	CSVVPDQETQYF
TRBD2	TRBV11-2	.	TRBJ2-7	TGTGCCAGCAGCTATGCCGGGACTATCTACGAGCAGTACTTC	CASSYAGTIYEQYF
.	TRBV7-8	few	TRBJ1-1	TGTGCCAGCAGCTTACGCAACGGGAACACTGAAGCTTTCTTT	CASSLRNGNTEAFF
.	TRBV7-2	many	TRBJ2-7	TGTGCCAGCAGCTTGCCCGGGAATTTGGCCCACGAGCAGTACTTC	CASSLPGNLAHEQYF
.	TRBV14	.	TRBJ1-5	TGTGCCAGCAGCCAAGAACTCCAACACAAGGGGGACGTCTATAGCAATCAGCCCCAGCATTTT	CASSQELQHKGDVYSNQPQHF
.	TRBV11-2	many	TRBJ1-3	TGTGCCAGCAGCTTACTCGGTGGAAACACCATATATTTT	CASSLLGGNTIYF
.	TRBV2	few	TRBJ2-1	TGTGCCAGCAGTGAACAGGGGAGCAATCAGCAGTTCTTC	CASSEQGSNQQFF
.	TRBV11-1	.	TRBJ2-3	TGTGCCACCAACCCCGGGACCGAAGTCACAGATACGCAGTATTTT	CATNPGTEVTDTQYF
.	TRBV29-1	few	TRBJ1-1	TGCAGCGTTGCCTGGGGGTCGGACACTGAAGCTTTCTTT	CSVAWGSDTEAFF
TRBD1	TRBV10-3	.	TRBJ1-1	TGTGCCATCAGACAGGGGACTGAAGCTTTCTTT	CAIRQGTEAFF
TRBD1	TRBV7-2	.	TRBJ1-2	TGTGCCAGCAGCTTCGTAGGTGGGACAGGGGGCTATGGCTACACCTTC	CASSFVGGTGGYGYTF
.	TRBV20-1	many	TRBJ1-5	TGCAGTGCTCTGACAGGTAGCAATCAGCCCCAGCATTTT	CSALTGSNQPQHF
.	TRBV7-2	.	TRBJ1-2	TGTGCCAGCAGACGCGCAGACTATGGCTACACCTTC	CASRRADYGYTF
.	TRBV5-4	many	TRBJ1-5	TGTGCCAGCAGCTTGGCGGGGGGAGATCAGCCCCAGCATTTT	CASSLAGGDQPQHF
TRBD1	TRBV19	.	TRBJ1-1	TGTGCCAGTAGTACGGGGACAGTGGCTTCCTTT	CASSTGTVASF
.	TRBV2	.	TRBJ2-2	TGTGCCGGACGGCACGAGGTCGTCGGGGAGCTGTTTTTT	CAGRHEVVGELFF
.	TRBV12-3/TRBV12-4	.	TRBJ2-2	TGTGCCAGCAATTTAAGTCGCGGACTGACCGGGGAGCTGTTTTTT	CASNLSRGLTGELFF
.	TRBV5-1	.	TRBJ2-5	TGCGCCAGCAGCTTCCGGGGAGGAGGGACCCAGTACTTC	CASSFRGGGTQYF
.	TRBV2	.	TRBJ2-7	TGTGCCAGCGGGGTGAGCGGAACCTACGAGCAGTACTTC	CASGVSGTYEQYF
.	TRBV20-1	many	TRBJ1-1	TGCAGTGCTTCTGACAGATTATACACTGAAGCTTTCTTT	CSASDRLYTEAFF
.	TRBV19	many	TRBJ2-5	TGTGCCAGTAAGCCTGGGCTTTTCCAAGAGACCCAGTACTTC	CASKPGLFQETQYF
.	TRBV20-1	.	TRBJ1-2	TGCAGTGCAAGGACAGAGAACTATGGCTACACCTTC	CSARTENYGYTF
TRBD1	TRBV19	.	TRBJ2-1	TGTGCCAGTAGGGGGACAGGGGGACGTGAGCAGTTCTTC	CASRGTGGREQFF
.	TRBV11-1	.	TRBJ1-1	TGTGCCAGCAGCTTAGCAGTGGTGGGTAACACTGAAGCTTTCTTT	CASSLAVVGNTEAFF
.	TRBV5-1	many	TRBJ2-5	TGCGCCAGCAGCCAATCTGAATCATCGGGGACCCAGTACTTC	CASSQSESSGTQYF
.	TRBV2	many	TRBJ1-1	TGTGCCAGCATTCGACCCACCCAGCACACTGAAGCTTTCTTT	CASIRPTQHTEAFF
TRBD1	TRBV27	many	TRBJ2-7	TGTGCCAGCAGCCTCGGACAGGGACCCTACGAGCAGTACTTC	CASSLGQGPYEQYF
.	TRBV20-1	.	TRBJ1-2	TGCAGCGCCGATGGGCGGGCCAGCTATGGCTACACCTTC	CSADGRASYGYTF
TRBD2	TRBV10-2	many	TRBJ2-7	TGCGCCAGCAGCACTAGCGGGGAGGGCTACGAGCAGTACTTC	CASSTSGEGYEQYF
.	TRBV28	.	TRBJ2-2	TGTGCCAGCAAGGGGTACACCGGGGAGCTGTTTTTT	CASKGYTGELFF
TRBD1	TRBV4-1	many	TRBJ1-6	TGCGCCAGCAGTGAAAGGGGACAGAATAATTCACCCCTCCACTTT	CASSERGQNNSPLHF
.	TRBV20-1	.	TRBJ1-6	TGCAGTGCCAAATTTGGGGTTAATTCACCCCTCCACTTT	CSAKFGVNSPLHF
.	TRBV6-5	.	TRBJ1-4	TGTGCCAGCAGTTATCAGGGTGGAAAACTGTTTTTT	CASSYQGGKLFF
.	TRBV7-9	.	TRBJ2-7	TGTGCCAGCAGCTCAGGACGCGGGTGGCCGTACTTC	CASSSGRGWPYF
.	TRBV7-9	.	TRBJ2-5	TGTGCCAGCAGTTCAGGACAGAGACAGCCCCAGTACTTC	CASSSGQRQPQYF
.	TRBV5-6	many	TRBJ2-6	TGTGCCAGCAGCTGGACCGGGGCCAACGTCCTGACTTTC	CASSWTGANVLTF